The clone carrying this T cell receptor beta chain was detected many times. The protocol attached unique molecular identifiers to individual cDNA molecules. TCRdb reanalysed the 5' RACE reads using MiXCR and keeps one entry per CDR3 protein. The sample records about 26,000 distinct CDR3 sequences, about 4.8% being singletons. The V end was cut by 5 bases, the J end by 4 bases, with 14 bases between. The CDR3 contains 14 residues. The germline V gene has CDR1 SNHLY and CDR2 FYNNEI. The data belong to a study of early T cells in non-severe SARS-CoV-2 infection. The chain joins TRBV2 to TRBJ1-2; no definite D call. The sample was whole blood. The TCR originated in an adult who was a healthcare worker with PCR-confirmed SARS-CoV-2 infection or an uninfected control (not recorded which). This CDR3 reads CASSTQGSLYGYTF. CDR3 DNA sequence: TGTGCCAGCAGTACGCAAGGGAGCCTCTATGGCTACACCTTC.